This record looks at one T cell receptor beta chain sequence and its context. Many counts were recorded for this clonotype. Its antigen is not yet known. Base qualities are missing; no much larger clone stands one base away. Sequencing was carried out with an Illumina HiSeq 1500. TCRdb itself trimmed the public reads at Q25 with fastp, ran MiXCR and retained productive beta chains. Duplicate CDR3 protein sequences are folded into a single record with the most common DNA and genes. The sample table lists some 300,000 distinct CDR3 sequences, roughly an eighth of them with a count of one. The top ten clonotypes cover around 8.7% of the sample. The source of the sample is a study of T cell repertoires in cytomegalovirus infection (dated by TCRdb to the late 2010s). Broadly, across the study: The HLA type of each donor mattered for the analysis, because public TCR beta signatures pointed to carriage of CMV infection along with the matching HLA type. Paper-wide results and their limitations: Cumulative frequency of public TCR beta family members discriminated carriers of CMV infection plus the relevant HLA type in this cohort and an independent approximately 350-donor cohort. The ex vivo response was dominated by HLA-C-restricted CMV-specific TCR beta clonotypes, which also provided the single most frequent clonotype in two of eight donors.

The germline V gene provides CDR1 MDHEN and CDR2 SYDVKM. Ends trimmed: V by 8 bases, J by 0 bases; bases unmatched to a gene: 7. The CDR3 has 15 amino acids, counting the end cysteine and phenylalanine. The read is trimmed to its CDR3 DNA, 45 bases read in frame from base 1. The chain is assembled from TRBV28 and TRBJ1-3, and TRBD1 aligns with 7 junction nucleotides. Sequencing was carried out using PBMCs. This receptor was obtained from a human donor in good health (CMV status not recorded). Some clones in this sample may be carry-over from other donors' samples. The nucleotide sequence is TGTGCCAGCCGACAGGGCCCGAGCTCTGGAAACACCATATATTTT. This yields the protein CASRQGPSSGNTIYF.